The 14 T cell receptor beta chains given below trace back to one sample, sequenced in a study of a mutant IDH1 vaccine in newly diagnosed glioma. These TCRs' antigens remain unknown. Time point reported: week 5, during vaccination. In every dose of vaccine, 300 ug of mutant IDH1 20-mer peptide was given alongside topical imiquimod. Sequenced by immunoSEQ multiplex PCR; TCRdb stores in-frame clones only, minus some. The sample holds about 53,000 clones; 82% are singletons and the top ten take 3% to 3.5%. Sample: PBMCs, taken from a glioma patient whose treatment included an IDH1 peptide vaccine. The receptors originated from a woman aged 18-29 years with glioma. Some clones in this sample may be carry-over from other donors' samples.

V usage is TRBV6-6 and J usage is TRBJ1-2; no definite D call. The CDR3 has 15 residues. Germline values: CDR1 MNHNY, CDR2 SVGAGI (reference sequence). V shed 6 bases and J shed 5 bases, with 19 bases lying between them. DNA for the CDR3: TGTGCCAGCAGCCAGCCCGGCCGCGAGTTGTATGGCTACACCTTC. Protein: CASSQPGRELYGYTF.

CDR3 DNA: TGTGCCACCAGCAGAGGACAGGGGGAAGAGACCCAGTACTTC. It translates to CATSRGQGEETQYF. J is TRBJ2-5 and V is TRBV15; 9 nucleotides agree with TRBD1. J lost 3 bases, V lost 1 base, and 0 bases had no gene match. CDR3 length: 14 residues. From germline, CDR1 is LNHNV and CDR2 YYDKDF (reference sequence).

This rearrangement joins TRBV6-1 to TRBJ2-7; D remains ambiguous. The germline V and J ends were trimmed by 7 bases and 0 bases, with 13 bases remaining between them. The germline V gene has CDR1 MNHNS and CDR2 SASEGT. The CDR3 covers 14 residues. CDR3: CASKKDTLSYEQYF. The CDR3 DNA reads as TGTGCCAGCAAAAAAGACACCCTCTCCTACGAGCAGTACTTC.

The chain joins TRBV25-1 to TRBJ2-5, with 9 bases matching TRBD2. Germline V gene sequence: CDR1 MGHDK, CDR2 SYGVNS. After removal of 1 base from V and 5 bases from J, the junction contained 14 bases not matched to a gene. The CDR3 consists of 18 residues. CDR3 in amino acids: CASSESESSGTPRETQYF. As DNA, the CDR3 is TGTGCCAGCAGTGAATCCGAGTCTAGCGGGACCCCCCGGGAGACCCAGTACTTC.

This chain connects TRBV4-3 to TRBJ2-2; D is possibly TRBD2 (5 bases). CDR3 size: 15 residues. The germline V and J ends were trimmed by 0 bases and 6 bases, with 11 bases remaining between them. Germline values: CDR1 LGHNA, CDR2 YSLEER. The CDR3 nucleotides read TGCGCCAGCAGCCAAGATAGCCAGCGGTCCGGGGAGCTGTTTTTT. This translates into CASSQDSQRSGELFF.

V is TRBV5-5 and J is TRBJ1-5; D is unclear. Looked up from germline, CDR1 is SGHKS and CDR2 is YYEKEE (reference sequence). V was shortened by 5 bases and J by 9 bases, with 15 bases between the two germline ends. The CDR3 loop spans 13 amino acids. As DNA, the CDR3 is TGTGCCAGCAGTTTTGCCGGCCAAGGGCCCCAGCATTTT. Protein: CASSFAGQGPQHF.

The rearrangement uses TRBV11-3 and TRBJ2-2; 15 nucleotides align to TRBD2. V lost 5 bases, J lost 6 bases, and 4 bases stayed unmatched. This CDR3 has 16 residues. Germline CDR1 is SGHNT and CDR2 is YENEEA. The CDR3 loop is CASSRGLAGGAGELFF. Here the CDR3 DNA reads TGTGCCAGCAGCCGGGGACTAGCGGGAGGCGCCGGGGAGCTGTTTTTT.

CDR3 loop: CASSLWSGAVLRTEAFF. DNA for the CDR3: TGTGCCAGCAGCTTATGGTCCGGGGCGGTCTTGAGGACTGAAGCTTTCTTT. The rearrangement links TRBV11-2 to TRBJ1-1; D possibly corresponds to TRBD1 (5 bases). Deletions cut 2 bases from V and 5 bases from J, with 21 bases between. CDR3 length: 17 amino acids. Germline V gene lookup returns CDR1 SGHAT and CDR2 FQNNGV.

J is TRBJ2-1 and V is TRBV6-4; D remains ambiguous. Looked up from germline, CDR1 is MRHNA and CDR2 is SNTAGT. The length of the CDR3 is 16 residues. The V and J ends lost 3 bases and 0 bases respectively, with 12 bases between them. The DNA for the CDR3 is TGTGCCAGCAGTGATCGAAACGGTCGCTCCTACAATGAGCAGTTCTTC. Translation gives CASSDRNGRSYNEQFF.

J is TRBJ2-2 and V is TRBV30; 10 bases fit TRBD2. Germline CDR1 GTSNPN, CDR2 SVGIG (reference sequence). The CDR3 runs 14 residues. Trimming at V came to 7 bases and at J to 0 bases, leaving 2 bases not matched to a gene. The CDR3 coding sequence is TGTGCCTCACTAGCGGGACCGAACACCGGGGAGCTGTTTTTT. Its translation is CASLAGPNTGELFF.

This chain links TRBV10-3 with TRBJ1-3; D gene uncertain. Germline values: CDR1 ENHRY, CDR2 SYGVKD. This CDR3 has 14 amino acids. Trimming shortened V by 6 bases and J by 1 base, and 10 bases separated the two germline ends. The CDR3 here is CAIRDPGSGNTIYF. CDR3 nucleotide sequence: TGTGCCATCAGGGACCCCGGGTCTGGAAACACCATATATTTT.

The J gene is TRBJ2-5, the V gene TRBV5-4; D may be TRBD2 (5 bases). CDR3 length: 16 residues. Trimming shortened V by 4 bases and J by 1 base, and 17 bases separated the two germline ends. Looked up from germline, CDR1 is SGHNT and CDR2 is YYREEE (reference sequence). CDR3 protein: CASSQPGQRIQETQYF. Written as DNA, the CDR3 is TGTGCCAGCAGCCAACCAGGTCAGCGGATCCAAGAGACCCAGTACTTC. The entire variable domain, with the rest obtained from reference TRBV5-4 and TRBJ2-5, is as follows: ETGVTQSPTHLIKTRGQQVTLRCSSQSGHNTVSWYQQALGQGPQFIFQYYREEENGRGNFPPRFSGLQFPNYSSELNVNALELDDSALYLCASSQPGQRIQETQYFGPGTRLLVL.

V is TRBV5-1 and J is TRBJ2-3, with 11 bases fitting TRBD2. The trim removed 5 bases at V and 6 bases at J, leaving 5 bases unmatched. The germline V gene encodes CDR1 SGHRS and CDR2 YFSETQ. This CDR3 region has 14 residues. DNA of the CDR3: TGCGCCAGCAGGAAGGCTAGCGGGGGGGATACGCAGTATTTT. Translating gives CASRKASGGDTQYF.

The chain links TRBV5-1 to TRBJ2-7; 7 nucleotides align to TRBD2. The CDR3 sequence is 15 residues long. V dropped 2 bases and J dropped 1; count of bases not matched to a gene: 6. Germline V CDR1 and CDR2: SGHRS, YFSETQ. The DNA for the CDR3 is TGCGCCAGCAGCTTATCTAGCGGAGCTTCCTACGAGCAGTACTTC. The encoded protein is CASSLSSGASYEQYF.